The clone carrying this T cell receptor beta chain appeared many times. The data were taken from a study of human T cells and chemical hapten exposure. TCRdb called the RACE reads again in MiXCR, with one record for every CDR3 protein. The sample carries 60,000 to 90,000 distinct CDR3 sequences, around 9.3% recorded once. CDR3 length: 14 residues. The germline CDR1 and CDR2 sequences are MNHEY and SVGAGI. Trimming removed 5 bases from V and 6 bases from J, with 15 bases in between. Time point given: healthy volunteer bleed at 6 weeks. Extraction yielded total RNA from whole blood (unfractionated). This receptor was taken from a female donor in good health. Some clones in this sample may be carry-over from other donors' samples. The rearrangement uses TRBV6-5 and TRBJ2-3, with D tentatively TRBD1 (5 bases). Sequencing was carried out using whole blood. The CDR3 loop is CASSNQGRPDTQYF. For the CDR3, the DNA is TGTGCCAGCAGTAACCAGGGTAGGCCTGATACGCAGTATTTT.